A single sample gave rise to the 24 T cell receptor beta chains below, sequenced in a study of cytomegalovirus exposure and HLA in healthy donors. PCR amplification relied on 60 Vbeta primers (plus 13 Jbeta primers). Using immunoSEQ multiplex PCR, the repertoire was profiled, and TCRdb retains in-frame clones only, with some absent. Of 100,000 to 150,000 clones listed, approximately 82% are singletons. Sequencing used PBMCs. These receptor sequences come from a woman under 30 in good health and CMV-seropositive.

A few counts support this clone. The chain couples TRBV19 to TRBJ1-3; D ambiguous. V was pared by 1 base and J by 1 base, with 8 bases between. CDR1 is LNHDA, CDR2 SQIVND, per germline (reference sequence). The CDR3 totals 15 residues. CDR3 in DNA: TGTGCCAGTAGTATAGTTAGAGCATCTGGAAACACCATATATTTT. It encodes CASSIVRASGNTIYF.

The CDR3 DNA reads TGTGCCAGCAGCTCAAGACAGGGGGCGATATACGAGCAGTACTTC. Translating gives CASSSRQGAIYEQYF. The rearrangement uses TRBV7-9 and TRBJ2-7; the match to TRBD1 covers 10 bases. This CDR3 has 15 residues. V shed 4 bases, J shed 4 bases, and the junction held 7 bases outside the gene matches. Germline loops: CDR1 SEHNR, CDR2 FQNEAQ (reference sequence).

The chain couples TRBV6-5 to TRBJ1-2; possible D gene TRBD1, 5 bases. Germline values: CDR1 MNHEY, CDR2 SVGAGI. This CDR3 comprises 14 residues. V lost 0 bases to trimming and J lost 4 bases, with 9 bases between them. The DNA for the CDR3 is TGTGCCAGCAGTTACTCTTCAGGGTTCTATGGCTACACCTTC. Translated: CASSYSSGFYGYTF.

The V and J genes are TRBV9 and TRBJ2-7, with 7 bases identical to TRBD2. Germline V lookup: CDR1 SGDLS, CDR2 YYNGEE. Losses at the gene ends were 4 bases for V and 2 bases for J; bases not matched to a gene: 12. The CDR3 is 16 residues long. DNA for the CDR3: TGTGCCAGCAGCACCTCCTTGGGGGGGGGAACCTACGAGCAGTACTTC. Protein product: CASSTSLGGGTYEQYF.

The V and J genes are TRBV4-1 and TRBJ1-4, with D possibly being TRBD1 (5 bases). The CDR3 length is 14 residues. Trimming pared 6 bases from V and 9 bases from J, leaving 17 bases between. CDR1 is MGHRA and CDR2 is YSYEKL in the germline V gene. The CDR3 spells CASSQREGTQKLFF. The CDR3 nucleotides are TGCGCCAGCAGTCAAAGGGAGGGGACTCAAAAACTGTTTTTT.

V and J are TRBV23-1 and TRBJ2-6, with D perhaps matching TRBD2 (6 bases). TRBV23-1 is filed as an ORF, its function uncertain. This CDR3 comprises 19 residues. V was pared by 6 bases and J by 1 base, with 22 bases between. CDR3 loop: CASRSMSGDHSSGANVLTF. CDR3 coding DNA: TGCGCCAGCAGGTCAATGTCGGGAGATCACTCTTCTGGGGCCAACGTCCTGACTTTC.

This clone was seen once. The chain has TRBV5-1 and TRBJ2-3; 7 bases fit TRBD1. CDR3 length: 15 amino acids. Germline CDR1 reads SGHRS; CDR2 reads YFSETQ. Trimming took 0 bases from V and 5 from J; bases not matched to a gene: 6. CDR3 amino acids: CASSLEGAERDTQYF. DNA of the CDR3: TGCGCCAGCAGCTTGGAGGGGGCGGAACGAGATACGCAGTATTTT.

The chain joins TRBV7-9 to TRBJ1-6, with D perhaps matching TRBD1 (6 bases). Germline-derived CDR1 and CDR2 are SEHNR and FQNEAQ (reference sequence). Between the trimmed V and J ends, which lost 1 base and 9 bases, there was a span of 13 bases. The CDR3 covers 15 residues. The CDR3 sequence: CASSLVGDTSSPLHF. The CDR3 coding sequence is TGTGCCAGCAGCTTAGTGGGGGACACTAGTTCACCCCTCCACTTT.

V is TRBV6-6 and J is TRBJ1-6, with a tentative D call TRBD1 (5 bases). Trimming shortened V by 0 bases and J by 0 bases, and 6 bases separated the two germline ends. This CDR3 is built from 16 residues. Germline V gene lookup returns CDR1 MNHNY and CDR2 SVGAGI (reference sequence). CDR3 in amino acids: CASSYSTVSYNSPLHF. The CDR3 nucleotides read TGTGCCAGCAGTTACTCGACAGTCTCCTATAATTCACCCCTCCACTTT.

The chain carries TRBV7-2 and TRBJ2-7; 7 bases line up with TRBD1. CDR1 and CDR2 from the germline V gene are SGHTA and FQGNSA. CDR3 length: 16 residues. The V and J ends lost 5 bases and 0 bases, in that order; junction bases with no gene match: 10. DNA of the CDR3: TGTGCCAGCAGCCTACCCTCCGGGACAGTCTCCTACGAGCAGTACTTC. It specifies CASSLPSGTVSYEQYF. Supplemented by reference TRBV7-2 and TRBJ2-7, the full variable domain reads GAGVSQSPSNKVTEKGKDVELRCDPISGHTALYWYRQSLGQGLEFLIYFQGNSAPDKSGLPSDRFSAERTGGSVSTLTIQRTQQEDSAVYLCASSLPSGTVSYEQYFGPGTRLTVT.

V is TRBV19 and J is TRBJ1-2; D possibly corresponds to TRBD1 (6 bases). This CDR3 contains 15 residues. Germline CDR1 is LNHDA and CDR2 is SQIVND (reference sequence). Between the trimmed V and J ends, which lost 3 bases and 2 bases, there was a span of 13 bases. The CDR3, as DNA: TGTGCCAGTAGTATTTTTGGGGGGGCCAACTATGGCTACACCTTC. As protein: CASSIFGGANYGYTF.

The rearrangement joins TRBV19 to TRBJ1-1; 7 nucleotides align to TRBD1. The CDR3 covers 13 residues. CDR1 is LNHDA, CDR2 SQIVND, per germline (reference sequence). Trimming cost V 5 bases and J 3 bases; bases outside gene matches: 3. CDR3 DNA: TGTGCCAGTAGTGTCGACAGGGACACTGAAGCTTTCTTT. Amino acid sequence: CASSVDRDTEAFF.

J is TRBJ1-2 and V is TRBV2, with a possible D match to TRBD1 (5 bases). This CDR3 has 15 amino acids. Germline V gene data show CDR1 as SNHLY and CDR2 as FYNNEI. The germline V and J ends were trimmed by 2 bases and 8 bases, with 18 bases remaining between them. The CDR3 nucleotides read TGTGCCAGCAGTGAAAAGGGTCAGGGAGGTATGGGCTACACCTTC. Translating gives CASSEKGQGGMGYTF. Full variable domain (rest looked up from reference TRBV2 and TRBJ1-2): EPEVTQTPSHQVTQMGQEVILRCVPISNHLYFYWYRQILGQKVEFLVSFYNNEISEKSEIFDDQFSVERPDGSNFTLKIRSTKLEDSAMYFCASSEKGQGGMGYTFGSGTRLTVV.

The V call is TRBV4-2, the J call TRBJ2-2; D perhaps matches TRBD1 (6 bases). The V end lost 1 base, the J end lost 4 bases, and 16 bases lay between the germline ends. The CDR3 has 17 residues. CDR1 is LGHNA and CDR2 is YNFKEQ in the germline V gene. CDR3 amino acids: CASSQVPPRGGTGELFF. CDR3 in DNA: TGTGCCAGCAGCCAAGTCCCCCCTAGAGGGGGCACCGGGGAGCTGTTTTTT.

The rearrangement joins TRBV6-1 to TRBJ2-7; maybe TRBD1 (5 bases). Trimming removed 4 bases from V and 7 bases from J, with 17 bases in between. Germline V lookup: CDR1 MNHNS, CDR2 SASEGT. The CDR3 has 14 amino acids. The CDR3 reads CASSGTFSFWEQYF. The CDR3 DNA reads as TGTGCCAGCAGTGGGACATTCTCCTTTTGGGAGCAGTACTTC.

V gene TRBV10-1 combines with J gene TRBJ2-1; D is unclear. There are 12 residues in the CDR3. Germline CDR1 is WNHNN and CDR2 is SYGVQD (reference sequence). The germline V and J ends were trimmed by 11 bases and 0 bases, with 8 bases remaining between them. Written as DNA, the CDR3 is TGCGCCCTCCTCAGCTCCTACAATGAGCAGTTCTTC. It translates to CALLSSYNEQFF.

V usage is TRBV11-2 and J usage is TRBJ2-5; a possible D gene is TRBD2 (5 bases). Germline V gives CDR1 SGHAT, CDR2 FQNNGV. V lost 8 bases, J lost 4 bases, and 20 bases lay in between. This CDR3 has 15 amino acids. In DNA, the CDR3 is TGTGCCAGCTCCCCCGGGTCTAGAGGGTCAGAGACCCAGTACTTC. Protein: CASSPGSRGSETQYF.

The V and J genes are TRBV7-9 and TRBJ2-3; 12 nucleotides line up with TRBD2. After removal of 5 bases from V and 1 base from J, the junction contained 4 bases not matched to a gene. The CDR3 has 16 amino acids. Germline-derived CDR1 and CDR2 are SEHNR and FQNEAQ (reference sequence). CDR3: CASSPGTSGRTDTQYF. CDR3 in DNA: TGTGCCAGCAGCCCCGGGACTAGCGGGCGCACAGATACGCAGTATTTT. Full variable domain (remainder filled in from reference TRBV7-9 and TRBJ2-3): DTGVSQNPRHKITKRGQNVTFRCDPISEHNRLYWYRQTLGQGPEFLTYFQNEAQLEKSRLLSDRFSAERPKGSFSTLEIQRTEQGDSAMYLCASSPGTSGRTDTQYFGPGTRLTVL.

The DNA of the CDR3 is TGTGCCAGCTCACCACCGAGGACTGAAGACACCGGGGAGCTGTTTTTT. It is translated as CASSPPRTEDTGELFF. V usage is TRBV18 and J usage is TRBJ2-2, with a tentative D call TRBD2 (5 bases). Germline values: CDR1 KGHSH, CDR2 LQKENI. The CDR3 sequence is 16 residues long. V lost 0 bases and J 3 bases, leaving 11 bases between the germline ends.

The chain joins TRBV6-6 to TRBJ1-3, with unresolved D. There are 15 residues in the CDR3. Germline CDR1 and CDR2: MNHNY and SVGAGI (reference sequence). The V and J ends lost 0 bases and 4 bases respectively, with 10 bases between them. The CDR3 loop is CASSYSPGYGNTIYF. The CDR3 DNA follows: TGTGCCAGCAGTTACTCACCCGGGTACGGAAACACCATATATTTT.

The V call is TRBV7-8, the J call TRBJ2-5; 10 positions match TRBD2. The CDR3 consists of 15 residues. From germline, CDR1 is SGHVS and CDR2 FQNEAQ. Unmatched junction bases numbered 8, after V lost 6 bases and J lost 4 bases. The CDR3 DNA is TGTGCCAGCAGGGGTAGCGGGGGGCCAGCAGAGACCCAGTACTTC. As protein: CASRGSGGPAETQYF. The full variable domain, its missing parts supplied by reference TRBV7-8 and TRBJ2-5, is GAGVSQSPRYKVAKRGQDVALRCDPISGHVSLFWYQQALGQGPEFLTYFQNEAQLDKSGLPSDRFFAERPEGSVSTLKIQRTQQEDSAVYLCASRGSGGPAETQYFGPGTRLLVL.

The genes are TRBV6-5 and TRBJ2-1; tentative D call: TRBD2 (6 bases). V lost 7 bases, J lost 2 bases, and 15 bases lay in between. CDR3 length equals 15 residues. Germline V gene data show CDR1 as MNHEY and CDR2 as SVGAGI. The CDR3: CASNKGLPTYNEQFF. The CDR3 coding sequence is TGTGCCAGCAATAAGGGACTTCCTACCTACAATGAGCAGTTCTTC.

The chain combines TRBV19 with TRBJ1-1, with TRBD1 as a possible D gene (5 bases). The V end lost 10 bases, the J end lost 1 base, and 13 bases lay between the germline ends. The CDR3 sequence is 13 residues long. Germline-derived CDR1 and CDR2 are LNHDA and SQIVND (reference sequence). The CDR3 DNA follows: TGTGCCACAAGACCGGGGGGGAACACTGAAGCTTTCTTT. It encodes CATRPGGNTEAFF. Together with reference TRBV19 and TRBJ1-1, the CDR3 gives the full variable domain: DGGITQSPKYLFRKEGQNVTLSCEQNLNHDAMYWYRQDPGQGLRLIYYSQIVNDFQKGDIAEGYSVSREKKESFPLTVTSAQKNPTAFYLCATRPGGNTEAFFGQGTRLTVV.

V gene TRBV28 combines with J gene TRBJ1-5; the D gene is possibly TRBD1 (5 bases). CDR1 is MDHEN, CDR2 SYDVKM, per germline. Trimming shortened V by 2 bases and J by 4 bases, and 12 bases separated the two germline ends. The CDR3 spans 15 residues. CDR3 loop: CASSLPSGSNQPQHF. CDR3 sequence (DNA): TGTGCCAGCAGTTTACCTTCAGGGTCGAATCAGCCCCAGCATTTT.